This TCR beta chain was obtained from a study of blood T cell repertoires in COVID-19 (dated by TCRdb to 2020 to 2021). Describing the broader study: Collaborator samples came from the United States, Italy and Spain and covered acute and convalescent phases of COVID-19. The prospective study material was composed of cDNA or gDNA derived from T cells, B-cell-depleted T cells, or PBMCs. Deeply sampled blood TCRbeta repertoires from subjects exposed to, actively infected with, or recovered from COVID-19 were included in the dataset. The repertoires were released in a freely available public database meant as a resource for research on the immune response to SARS-CoV-2. The samples were drawn from the first 160 participants of the ongoing ImmuneRACE study and from 950 to 1,500 subjects provided by 6 global collaborators. Nearly every sample came with metadata listing a de-identified subject ID, COVID-19 status, age in years and sex. Where available, HLA class I and class II types were obtained from metadata supplied by the sample provider rather than from assay-based typing.

General findings and caveats noted by the study authors: How much clinical and demographic metadata was included differed by source and by participant, and the metadata was provided uncurated.

V is cut back by 5 bases and J by 2 bases, with 5 bases in the junction unmatched. For CDR1 and CDR2, the germline V gene lists SGHTA and FQGTGA. Counted from cysteine to phenylalanine, this CDR3 has 15 amino acids. Just CDR3 DNA is preserved here, 45 bases in frame from base 1. A note on this clone: What this receptor recognizes is not known. Base qualities are not at hand, and no much larger clone is one base apart.

Each collaborating institution followed its own protocols to collect whole blood in K2EDTA tubes. Collaborator samples were shipped for TCRbeta analysis as frozen whole blood, isolated PBMCs, or DNA extracted from either sample type. TCRbeta CDR3 regions were amplified from genomic DNA by means of the immunoSEQ Assay, a bias-controlled multiplex PCR. Per the source publication's procedure: The number of nucleated cells in each sample was estimated from the amplification of reference gene primers within the assay. To quantify the absolute abundance of each unique TCRbeta CDR3 rearrangement, sequence reads were collapsed and filtered. For each sample, productive Simpson clonality was calculated as the square root of Simpson's diversity index over productive rearrangements. TCRdb took this table from immuneACCESS and kept in-frame rearrangements with V and J called. Such tables lack part of the clones; where checked against another copy, unresolved V genes explain under half of the gap, and the rest is unexplained. V and J calls and clone size come straight from that table; D and trimming were deduced from the DNA. The sample table holds roughly 120,000 clones, of which just over 85% were seen once. The top ten clonotypes cover 0.88% of the sample.

The source material was peripheral blood. This TCR was sampled from a woman in her fifties or sixties with active or convalescent COVID-19. The V gene is TRBV7-3 and the J gene is TRBJ2-5; 10 central bases correspond to TRBD1. In nucleotide form, the sequence is TGTGCCAGCAGCCCGGGACAGGGGAATCAAGAGACCCAGTACTTC. This gives the protein CASSPGQGNQETQYF.